The next 30 T cell receptor beta chains were all read from a single sample in a study of blood T cells in healthy people across ages. With a J-beta primer mix and a sample-barcoded 5' primer, a second PCR ran about 6 to 11 cycles. TCRdb reprocessed the 5' RACE reads with MiXCR, giving one entry per CDR3 protein. Among roughly 1,800,000 distinct CDR3 sequences listed, roughly 50% were seen once. Source material: blood. Source of these receptors: a woman aged 40-49 years in good health.

This sequence joins TRBV2 and TRBJ1-6, with 8 bases aligning to TRBD1. The V gene end was trimmed by 9 bases and the J gene end by 4 bases; junction bases not matched to a gene: 5. The germline gives CDR1 SNHLY, CDR2 FYNNEI. CDR3 length: 14 amino acids. This chain's CDR3 is CARAGTGYNSPLHF. In nucleotides, the CDR3 is TGTGCCAGGGCCGGGACAGGATATAATTCACCCCTCCACTTT.

The CDR3: CATRSGGAGDTQYF. As DNA, the CDR3 is TGTGCCACCCGGAGCGGGGGGGCAGGAGATACGCAGTATTTT. The gene calls are TRBV15 and TRBJ2-3; the match to TRBD2 covers 10 bases. Germline V gene sequence: CDR1 LNHNV, CDR2 YYDKDF (reference sequence). The CDR3 totals 14 residues. Trimming at V came to 8 bases and at J to 5 bases, leaving 7 bases not matched to a gene.

The chain joins TRBV7-9 to TRBJ2-4, with 8 bases lining up with TRBD1. The V gene's germline CDR1 is SEHNR and CDR2 FQNEAQ (reference sequence). The CDR3 contains 15 residues. After removal of 3 bases from V and 5 bases from J, the junction contained 6 bases not matched to a gene. DNA for the CDR3: TGTGCCAGCAGCTTCTGGTCAGGGGGCGAAAACATTCAGTACTTC. It specifies CASSFWSGGENIQYF.

Of note for this clonotype: A read error may produce the germline difference seen at one junction end. V and J are TRBV5-6 and TRBJ2-1; 10 nucleotides line up with TRBD1. This CDR3 is 12 amino acids long. Germline CDR1 and CDR2: SGHDT and YYEEEE. Here the CDR3 reads CASSPGTGVPFF. CDR3 sequence (DNA): TGCGCCAGCAGCCCCGGGACAGGGGTGCCGTTCTTC.

This clonotype was observed a few times. The J gene is TRBJ2-1, the V gene TRBV13; D is ambiguous. Trimming removed 0 bases at V and 6 bases at J, with 6 bases between. Germline values: CDR1 PRHDT, CDR2 FYEKMQ (reference sequence). The length of the CDR3 is 13 residues. CDR3 amino acids: CASSLGKVNEQFF. The CDR3 bases are TGTGCCAGCAGCTTAGGCAAGGTCAATGAGCAGTTCTTC.

The rearrangement links TRBV7-9 to TRBJ2-5; a weak D match, TRBD2 (6 bases). The CDR3 is 12 amino acids. The germline V gene has CDR1 SEHNR and CDR2 FQNEAQ (reference sequence). V was clipped by 5 bases and J by 11 bases, with 15 bases between them. In nucleotides, the CDR3 is TGTGCCAGCAGCCAAGGACTAAGAGAGCAGTACTTC. This sequence encodes CASSQGLREQYF.

This chain connects TRBV27 to TRBJ2-3; 13 bases agree with TRBD2. The V segment lost 6 bases and the J segment 0 bases; nucleotides outside the gene matches: 12. The CDR3 consists of 19 residues. Germline V gene data show CDR1 as MNHEY and CDR2 as SMNVEV (reference sequence). The chain's CDR3 is CASSHPGLAGPTSTDTQYF. DNA for the CDR3: TGTGCCAGCAGCCACCCGGGACTAGCGGGGCCTACTAGCACAGATACGCAGTATTTT.

This clonotype occurred a few times. This sequence joins TRBV2 and TRBJ2-1; D may match TRBD1 or TRBD2 (5 bases each). Germline assignment: CDR1 SNHLY and CDR2 FYNNEI. There are 15 residues in the CDR3. The V end lost 4 bases, the J end lost 6 bases, and 16 bases lay between the germline ends. The CDR3 protein is CASSGDGLTGNEQFF. CDR3 DNA sequence: TGTGCCAGCAGTGGGGACGGACTGACGGGCAATGAGCAGTTCTTC.

Note on this clonotype: At one end, the junction sequence differs from germline, possibly due to a read error. The chain couples TRBV20-1 to TRBJ2-3, with D unclear. Germline V lookup: CDR1 DFQATT, CDR2 SNEGSKA (reference sequence). The CDR3 extends over 15 amino acids. CDR3 sequence: CSAGDVAVPGDTQYF. DNA for the CDR3: TGCAGTGCTGGAGATGTTGCCGTCCCCGGGGATACGCAGTATTTT.

J is TRBJ2-3 and V is TRBV20-1; D is possibly TRBD2 (6 bases). V was clipped by 3 bases and J by 2 bases, with 12 bases between them. The CDR3 consists of 14 residues. CDR1 DFQATT and CDR2 SNEGSKA come from the germline V gene (reference sequence). CDR3 protein: CSASGAGSTDTQYF. CDR3 in DNA: TGCAGTGCTAGTGGGGCGGGGTCCACAGATACGCAGTATTTT.

The chain joins TRBV9 to TRBJ1-2; D is ambiguous. V shed 0 bases and J shed 6 bases, with 12 bases lying between them. From germline, CDR1 is SGDLS and CDR2 YYNGEE. This CDR3 spans 14 amino acids. The CDR3 protein is CASSVGILGHGYTF. The DNA of the CDR3 is TGTGCCAGCAGCGTAGGAATTCTGGGCCATGGCTACACCTTC.

This chain links TRBV20-1 with TRBJ1-2; D not resolved. The CDR3 runs to 15 residues. Per germline, CDR1 DFQATT and CDR2 SNEGSKA (reference sequence). Trimming shortened V by 3 bases and J by 1 base, and 15 bases separated the two germline ends. CDR3 loop: CSASSGRLLNYGYTF. As DNA, the CDR3 is TGCAGTGCTAGCTCGGGCCGACTTCTTAACTATGGCTACACCTTC.

The rearrangement joins TRBV10-3 to TRBJ2-7; D unresolved. Germline loops: CDR1 ENHRY, CDR2 SYGVKD. V lost 5 bases to trimming and J lost 2 bases, with 7 bases between them. This CDR3 is built from 12 residues. CDR3: CAISPGAYEQYF. CDR3 nucleotide sequence: TGTGCCATCAGTCCGGGCGCCTACGAGCAGTACTTC.

The chain recombines TRBV7-9 with TRBJ2-3; 7 nucleotides line up with TRBD2. The CDR3 totals 14 residues. Unmatched junction bases numbered 6, after V lost 5 bases and J lost 4 bases. The germline V gene has CDR1 SEHNR and CDR2 FQNEAQ (reference sequence). The CDR3 DNA reads as TGTGCCAGCAGCACTCGAGCGGGACCAGATACGCAGTATTTT. This translates into CASSTRAGPDTQYF.

As DNA, the CDR3 is TGTGCCAGCAGGACATCGCGGGGCCATCAGCCCCAGCATTTT. It codes for CASRTSRGHQPQHF. The V call is TRBV28, the J call TRBJ1-5; D is possibly TRBD1 (5 bases). Germline CDR1 reads MDHEN; CDR2 reads SYDVKM. V was trimmed by 6 bases and J by 5 bases, leaving 14 bases between them. This CDR3 spans 14 amino acids. The full variable domain, rest sourced from reference TRBV28 and TRBJ1-5, is DVKVTQSSRYLVKRTGEKVFLECVQDMDHENMFWYRQDPGLGLRLIYFSYDVKMKEKGDIPEGYSVSREKKERFSLILESASTNQTSMYLCASRTSRGHQPQHFGDGTRLSIL.

V usage is TRBV5-1 and J usage is TRBJ2-3; no clear D. The CDR3 runs 17 residues. Germline CDR1 reads SGHRS; CDR2 reads YFSETQ. The V and J ends lost 0 bases and 0 bases respectively, with 14 bases between them. CDR3 residues: CASSLAVVPTSTDTQYF. The DNA for the CDR3 is TGCGCCAGCAGCTTGGCGGTGGTACCCACTAGCACAGATACGCAGTATTTT.

This clonotype was detected only a few times. V and J are TRBV7-9 and TRBJ1-2; 9 bases align to TRBD1. Germline assignment: CDR1 SEHNR and CDR2 FQNEAQ (reference sequence). J was trimmed by 0 bases and V by 2 bases; bases with no gene match: 4. The CDR3 is 16 residues long. The CDR3 loop is CASSLPGQGPNYGYTF. DNA for the CDR3: TGTGCCAGCAGCTTACCGGGACAGGGTCCTAACTATGGCTACACCTTC. The variable domain in full, completed from reference TRBV7-9 and TRBJ1-2, reads DTGVSQNPRHKITKRGQNVTFRCDPISEHNRLYWYRQTLGQGPEFLTYFQNEAQLEKSRLLSDRFSAERPKGSFSTLEIQRTEQGDSAMYLCASSLPGQGPNYGYTFGSGTRLTVV.

This clonotype was seen many times. The chain recombines TRBV7-9 with TRBJ2-1, with 9 positions matching TRBD1. Germline V lookup: CDR1 SEHNR, CDR2 FQNEAQ (reference sequence). This CDR3 comprises 14 residues. Losses at the gene ends were 1 base for V and 8 bases for J; bases not matched to a gene: 3. Here the CDR3 DNA reads TGTGCCAGCAGCTTAGGACAGGGGGTCGATGAGCAGTTCTTC. Translated: CASSLGQGVDEQFF. The full variable domain, its missing parts supplied by reference TRBV7-9 and TRBJ2-1, is DTGVSQNPRHKITKRGQNVTFRCDPISEHNRLYWYRQTLGQGPEFLTYFQNEAQLEKSRLLSDRFSAERPKGSFSTLEIQRTEQGDSAMYLCASSLGQGVDEQFFGPGTRLTVL.

The chain employs TRBV6-1 and TRBJ2-5, with TRBD1 matching over 12 bases. Trimming took 5 bases from V and 11 from J; bases not matched to a gene: 9. This CDR3 contains 14 residues. Per germline, CDR1 MNHNS and CDR2 SASEGT. CDR3 in amino acids: CASSPGQGAREQYF. CDR3 in DNA: TGTGCCAGCAGTCCGGGACAGGGGGCACGGGAGCAGTACTTC.

This clonotype turned up a few times. V usage is TRBV20-1 and J usage is TRBJ2-1; 8 positions match TRBD2. The CDR3 has 14 amino acids. Per the germline V gene, CDR1 is DFQATT and CDR2 is SNEGSKA (reference sequence). J lost 9 bases, V lost 5 bases, and 12 bases had no gene match. CDR3 bases: TGCAGTGCTGGATCTGGACTAGCCTACCCTGAGCAGTTCTTC. Its protein is CSAGSGLAYPEQFF.

The V call is TRBV28, the J call TRBJ2-7, with 7 positions matching TRBD1. J gave up 3 bases and V 7 bases, and 9 bases lay outside the gene matches. The CDR3 totals 14 residues. Germline lookup yields CDR1 MDHEN and CDR2 SYDVKM. CDR3 nucleotides: TGTGCCAGCACCACTACAGGGGATCGCTACGAGCAGTACTTC. It specifies CASTTTGDRYEQYF.

This clonotype was seen repeatedly, ten times or more. The genes are TRBV29-1 and TRBJ2-7, with TRBD1 matching 8 bases. The CDR3 totals 14 residues. With 5 bases clipped from V and 1 base from J, the junction kept 7 bases outside the gene matches. Germline-derived CDR1 and CDR2 are SQVTM and ANQGSEA. Written as DNA, the CDR3 is TGCAGCGTTTTAGGACAGGGTAGGTCCTACGAGCAGTACTTC. Translating gives CSVLGQGRSYEQYF.

The J gene is TRBJ2-5, the V gene TRBV7-9, with D uncertain. This CDR3 region has 15 residues. Germline CDR1 and CDR2: SEHNR and FQNEAQ (reference sequence). Trimming removed 5 bases from V and 4 bases from J, with 17 bases in between. CDR3 nucleotides: TGTGCCAGCAGCCGCCCGGAACTTTACCTAGAGACCCAGTACTTC. Protein: CASSRPELYLETQYF. Variable domain in full (rest from reference TRBV7-9 and TRBJ2-5): DTGVSQNPRHKITKRGQNVTFRCDPISEHNRLYWYRQTLGQGPEFLTYFQNEAQLEKSRLLSDRFSAERPKGSFSTLEIQRTEQGDSAMYLCASSRPELYLETQYFGPGTRLLVL.

This clonotype occurred a few times. This may stem from a read error, because a much larger clone lies one nucleotide away. The V call is TRBV18, the J call TRBJ2-5, with D perhaps being TRBD1 or TRBD2 (5 bases each). The better agreement between TRBJ2-7 and the DNA end casts doubt on the J call. There are 12 residues in the CDR3. CDR1 and CDR2 from the germline V gene are KGHSH and LQKENI. The CDR3 nucleotides read TGTGCCAGCGCACCACCGGGGCGCGAGCAGTACTTC. Translating gives CASAPPGREQYF.

This clonotype was recorded once. The chain links TRBV7-2 to TRBJ2-1; 10 bases are a match to TRBD2. Looked up from germline, CDR1 is SGHTA and CDR2 is FQGNSA. J was trimmed by 9 bases and V by 1 base; bases with no gene match: 9. The CDR3 is 16 residues long. CDR3 sequence (DNA): TGTGCCAGCAGCTTAGGGAGCGGGGGGGCTCTTTGTGAGCAGTTCTTC. It translates to CASSLGSGGALCEQFF.

The rearrangement links TRBV28 to TRBJ2-7; D may be TRBD2 (6 bases). The V end lost 5 bases, the J end lost 2 bases, and 16 bases lay between the germline ends. Germline loops: CDR1 MDHEN, CDR2 SYDVKM. CDR3 size: 15 residues. CDR3 protein: CASSPAGLLPYEQYF. DNA for the CDR3: TGTGCCAGCAGTCCTGCGGGACTTCTCCCCTACGAGCAGTACTTC.

This clonotype was observed a few times. The CDR3 DNA reads as TGTGCCAGCAGTTACCTTTCGGGACTCCAAGAGACCCAGTACTTC. Its protein is CASSYLSGLQETQYF. This chain links TRBV6-2 or TRBV6-3 with TRBJ2-5; D is possibly TRBD2 (6 bases). The germline CDR1 and CDR2 sequences are MNHEY and SVGEGT. Trimming took off 2 bases at V and 1 base at J, with 11 bases between the two ends. There are 15 residues in the CDR3.

The CDR3 DNA reads as TGTGCCAGCAGTGACTCGATGACTTGGGGGGGCGCTGGGGCCAACGTCCTGACTTTC. Its translation: CASSDSMTWGGAGANVLTF. The V and J genes are TRBV6-4 and TRBJ2-6, with D tentatively TRBD2 (7 bases). V lost 0 bases, J lost 2 bases, and 17 bases lay in between. The CDR3 loop spans 19 amino acids. The germline CDR1 and CDR2 sequences are MRHNA and SNTAGT.

This clonotype turned up a few times. The chain combines TRBV20-1 with TRBJ1-2; D gene unclear. Germline-derived CDR1 and CDR2 are DFQATT and SNEGSKA (reference sequence). Trimming cost V 1 base and J 5 bases, with 11 bases left between them. The CDR3 is 13 amino acids. This CDR3 is CSARVSPPYGYTF. The CDR3 DNA reads TGCAGTGCTAGAGTTTCACCCCCTTATGGCTACACCTTC.

This clonotype has more than one count but fewer than ten. The chain recombines TRBV12-3 or TRBV12-4 with TRBJ1-2, with D uncertain. V dropped 1 base and J dropped 0 bases, with 9 bases sitting between them. This CDR3 region has 15 residues. CDR3 in amino acids: CASSLVSQANYGYTF. As DNA, the CDR3 is TGTGCCAGCAGTTTAGTTTCTCAAGCTAACTATGGCTACACCTTC.